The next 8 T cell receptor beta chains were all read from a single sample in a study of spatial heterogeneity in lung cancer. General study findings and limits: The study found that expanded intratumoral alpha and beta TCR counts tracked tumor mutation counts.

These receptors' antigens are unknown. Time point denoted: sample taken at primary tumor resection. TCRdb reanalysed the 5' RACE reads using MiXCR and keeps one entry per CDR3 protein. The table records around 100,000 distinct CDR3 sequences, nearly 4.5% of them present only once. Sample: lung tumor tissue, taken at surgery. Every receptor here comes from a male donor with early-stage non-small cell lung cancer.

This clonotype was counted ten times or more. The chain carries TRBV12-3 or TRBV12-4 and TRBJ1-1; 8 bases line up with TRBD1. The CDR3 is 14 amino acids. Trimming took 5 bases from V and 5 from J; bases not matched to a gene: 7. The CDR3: CASSQTGVTTEAFF. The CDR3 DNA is TGTGCCAGCAGTCAGACAGGGGTGACGACTGAAGCTTTCTTT.

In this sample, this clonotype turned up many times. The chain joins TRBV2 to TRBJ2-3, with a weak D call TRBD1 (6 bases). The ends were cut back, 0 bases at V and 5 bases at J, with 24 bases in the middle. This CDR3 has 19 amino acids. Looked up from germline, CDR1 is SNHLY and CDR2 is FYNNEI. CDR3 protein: CASSEAGFPGVTHRDTQYF. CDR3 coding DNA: TGTGCCAGCAGTGAAGCGGGATTCCCAGGGGTGACACACCGAGATACGCAGTATTTT.

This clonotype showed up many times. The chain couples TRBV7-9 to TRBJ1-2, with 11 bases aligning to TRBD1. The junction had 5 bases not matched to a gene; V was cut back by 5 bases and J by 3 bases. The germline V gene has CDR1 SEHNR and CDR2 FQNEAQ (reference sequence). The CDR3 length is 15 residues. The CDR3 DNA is TGTGCCAGCAGCGTTTGGACAGGGGGCGACTATGGCTACACCTTC. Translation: CASSVWTGGDYGYTF.

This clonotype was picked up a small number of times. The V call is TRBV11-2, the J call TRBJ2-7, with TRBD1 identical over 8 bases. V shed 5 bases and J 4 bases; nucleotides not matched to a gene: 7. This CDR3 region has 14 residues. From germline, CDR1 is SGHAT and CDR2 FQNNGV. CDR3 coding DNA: TGTGCCAGCAGCGTAGGACAGGGCTATTACGAGCAGTACTTC. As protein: CASSVGQGYYEQYF. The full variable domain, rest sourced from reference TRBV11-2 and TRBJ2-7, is EAGVAQSPRYKIIEKRQSVAFWCNPISGHATLYWYQQILGQGPKLLIQFQNNGVVDDSQLPKDRFSAERLKGVDSTLKIQPAKLEDSAVYLCASSVGQGYYEQYFGPGTRLTVT.

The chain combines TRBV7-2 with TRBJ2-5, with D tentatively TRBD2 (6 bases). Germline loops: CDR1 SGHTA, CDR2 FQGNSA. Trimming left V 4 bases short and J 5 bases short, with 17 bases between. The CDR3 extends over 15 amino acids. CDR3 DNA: TGTGCCAGCAGCTATGGGACCGCACGGGGGGAGACCCAGTACTTC. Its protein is CASSYGTARGETQYF.

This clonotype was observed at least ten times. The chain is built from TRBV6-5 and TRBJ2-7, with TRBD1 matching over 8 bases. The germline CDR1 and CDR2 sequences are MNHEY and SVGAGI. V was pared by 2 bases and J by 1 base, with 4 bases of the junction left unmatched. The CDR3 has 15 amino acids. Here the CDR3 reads CASSYTGQGSYEQYF. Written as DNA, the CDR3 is TGTGCCAGCAGTTACACTGGACAGGGATCCTACGAGCAGTACTTC.

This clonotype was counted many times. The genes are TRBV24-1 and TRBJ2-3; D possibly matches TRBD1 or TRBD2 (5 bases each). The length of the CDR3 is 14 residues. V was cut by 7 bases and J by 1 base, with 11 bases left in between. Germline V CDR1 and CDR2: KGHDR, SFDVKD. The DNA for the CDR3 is TGTGCCACCAGCTCTCGGGACGGCACAGATACGCAGTATTTT. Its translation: CATSSRDGTDTQYF.

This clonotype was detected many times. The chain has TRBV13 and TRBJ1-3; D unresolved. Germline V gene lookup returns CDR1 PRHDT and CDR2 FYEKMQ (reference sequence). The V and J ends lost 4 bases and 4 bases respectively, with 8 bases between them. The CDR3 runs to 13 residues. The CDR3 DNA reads TGTGCCAGCAGCTCCTGGGCCGGAAACACCATATATTTT. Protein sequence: CASSSWAGNTIYF.